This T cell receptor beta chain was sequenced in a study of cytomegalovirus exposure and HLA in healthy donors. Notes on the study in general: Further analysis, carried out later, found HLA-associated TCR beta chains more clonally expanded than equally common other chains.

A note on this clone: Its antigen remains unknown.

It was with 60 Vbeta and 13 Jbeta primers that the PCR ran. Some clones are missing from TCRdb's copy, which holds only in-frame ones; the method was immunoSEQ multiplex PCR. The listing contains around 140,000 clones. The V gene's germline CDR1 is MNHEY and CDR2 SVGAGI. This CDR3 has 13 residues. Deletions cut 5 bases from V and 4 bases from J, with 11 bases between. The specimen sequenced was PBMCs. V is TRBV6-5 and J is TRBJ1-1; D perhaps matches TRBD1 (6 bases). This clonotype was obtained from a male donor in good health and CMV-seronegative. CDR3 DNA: TGTGCCAGCAGTCAAAAACAGGGCACTGAAGCTTTCTTT. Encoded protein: CASSQKQGTEAFF.